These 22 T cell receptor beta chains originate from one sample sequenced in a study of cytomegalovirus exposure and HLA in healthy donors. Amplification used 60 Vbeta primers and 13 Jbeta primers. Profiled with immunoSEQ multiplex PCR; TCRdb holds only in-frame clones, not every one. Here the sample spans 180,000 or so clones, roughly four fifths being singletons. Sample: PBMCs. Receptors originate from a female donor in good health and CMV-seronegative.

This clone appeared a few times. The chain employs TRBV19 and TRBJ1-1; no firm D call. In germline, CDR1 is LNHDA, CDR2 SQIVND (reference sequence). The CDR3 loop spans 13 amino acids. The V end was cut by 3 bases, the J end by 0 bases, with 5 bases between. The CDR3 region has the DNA TGTGCCAGTAGTATTCGCGTGAACACTGAAGCTTTCTTT. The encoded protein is CASSIRVNTEAFF. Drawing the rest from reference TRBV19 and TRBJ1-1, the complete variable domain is DGGITQSPKYLFRKEGQNVTLSCEQNLNHDAMYWYRQDPGQGLRLIYYSQIVNDFQKGDIAEGYSVSREKKESFPLTVTSAQKNPTAFYLCASSIRVNTEAFFGQGTRLTVV.

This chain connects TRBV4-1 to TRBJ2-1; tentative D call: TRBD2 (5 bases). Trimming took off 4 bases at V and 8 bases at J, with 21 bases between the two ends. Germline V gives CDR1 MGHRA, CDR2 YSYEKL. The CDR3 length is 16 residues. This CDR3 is CASSPIYTTGNYEQFF. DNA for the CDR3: TGCGCCAGCAGCCCCATTTATACCACGGGGAACTATGAGCAGTTCTTC.

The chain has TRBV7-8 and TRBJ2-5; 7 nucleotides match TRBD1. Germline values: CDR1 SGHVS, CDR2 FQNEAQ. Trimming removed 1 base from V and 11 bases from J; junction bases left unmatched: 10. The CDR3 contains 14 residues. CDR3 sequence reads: CASSLGEDRVGQYF. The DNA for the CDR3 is TGTGCCAGCAGCTTAGGGGAAGACAGGGTAGGGCAGTACTTC.

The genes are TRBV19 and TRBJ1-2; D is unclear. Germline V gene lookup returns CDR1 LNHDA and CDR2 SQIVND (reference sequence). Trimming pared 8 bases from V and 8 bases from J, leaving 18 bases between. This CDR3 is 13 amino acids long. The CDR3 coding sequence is TGTGCCAGTTCCAGCCGGGTGCTAAAGGGCTACACCTTC. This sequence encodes CASSSRVLKGYTF.

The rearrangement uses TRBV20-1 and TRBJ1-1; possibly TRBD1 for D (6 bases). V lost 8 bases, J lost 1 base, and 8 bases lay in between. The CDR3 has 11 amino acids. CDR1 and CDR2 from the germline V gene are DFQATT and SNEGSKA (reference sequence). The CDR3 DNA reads TGCAGTTTACAGGGGAACACTGAAGCTTTCTTT. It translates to CSLQGNTEAFF.

CDR3 amino acids: CASSSDRMDTDTQYF. CDR3 sequence (DNA): TGTGCCAGCAGTTCGGACAGGATGGACACAGATACGCAGTATTTT. The chain combines TRBV28 with TRBJ2-3; 7 bases match TRBD1. Trimming cost V 4 bases and J 2 bases; bases outside gene matches: 6. Looked up from germline, CDR1 is MDHEN and CDR2 is SYDVKM. The length of the CDR3 is 15 residues.

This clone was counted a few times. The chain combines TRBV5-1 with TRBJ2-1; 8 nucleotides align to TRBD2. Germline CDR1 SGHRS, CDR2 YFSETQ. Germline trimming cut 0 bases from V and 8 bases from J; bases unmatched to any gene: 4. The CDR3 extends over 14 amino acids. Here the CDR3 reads CASSLGLAIDEQFF. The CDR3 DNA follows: TGCGCCAGCAGCTTGGGACTAGCGATAGATGAGCAGTTCTTC.

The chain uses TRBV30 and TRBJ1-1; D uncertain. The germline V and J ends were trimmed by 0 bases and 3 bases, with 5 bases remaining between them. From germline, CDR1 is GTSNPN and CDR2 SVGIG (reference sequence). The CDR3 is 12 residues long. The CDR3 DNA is TGTGCCTGGAGTGTGGCGGACACTGAAGCTTTCTTT. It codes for CAWSVADTEAFF.

The CDR3 DNA reads TGTGCCAGCAGGATAGGACAGCGGGGTAGCACAGATACGCAGTATTTT. Translated: CASRIGQRGSTDTQYF. The chain carries TRBV6-6 and TRBJ2-3, with a tentative D call TRBD2 (7 bases). V shed 6 bases and J shed 0 bases, with 16 bases lying between them. The CDR3 is made up of 16 amino acids. Germline CDR1 and CDR2: MNHNY and SVGAGI (reference sequence).

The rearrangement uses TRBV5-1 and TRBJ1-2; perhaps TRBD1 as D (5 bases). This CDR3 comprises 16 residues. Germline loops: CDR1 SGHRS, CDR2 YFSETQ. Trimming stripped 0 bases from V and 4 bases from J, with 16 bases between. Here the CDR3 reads CASSLGEPGFGYGYTF. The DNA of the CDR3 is TGCGCCAGCAGCTTGGGAGAGCCAGGGTTTGGCTATGGCTACACCTTC.

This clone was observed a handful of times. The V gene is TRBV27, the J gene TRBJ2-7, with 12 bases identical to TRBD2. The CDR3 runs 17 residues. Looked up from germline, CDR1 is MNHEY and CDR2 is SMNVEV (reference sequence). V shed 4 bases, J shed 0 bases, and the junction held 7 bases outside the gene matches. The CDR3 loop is CASSSLTSGGSSYEQYF. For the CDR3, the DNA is TGTGCCAGCAGTTCTCTGACTAGCGGGGGTAGCTCCTACGAGCAGTACTTC.

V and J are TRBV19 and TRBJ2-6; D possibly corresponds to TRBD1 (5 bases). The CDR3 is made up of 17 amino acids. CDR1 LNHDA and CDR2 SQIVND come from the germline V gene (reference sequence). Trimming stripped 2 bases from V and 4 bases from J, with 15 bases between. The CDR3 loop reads CASSIRQGMRGANVLTF. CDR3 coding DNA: TGTGCCAGTAGTATACGCCAGGGTATGAGGGGGGCCAACGTCCTGACTTTC.

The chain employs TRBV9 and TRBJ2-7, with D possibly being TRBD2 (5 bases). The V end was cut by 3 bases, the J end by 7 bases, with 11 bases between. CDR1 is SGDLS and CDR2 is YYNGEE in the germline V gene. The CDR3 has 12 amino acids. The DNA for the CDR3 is TGTGCCAGCAGCGCCGGGGTCGGGGAGCAGTACTTC. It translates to CASSAGVGEQYF.

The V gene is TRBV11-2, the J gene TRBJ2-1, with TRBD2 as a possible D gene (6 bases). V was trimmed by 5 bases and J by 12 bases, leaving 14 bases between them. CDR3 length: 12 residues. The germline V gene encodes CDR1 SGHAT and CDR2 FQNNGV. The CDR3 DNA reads TGTGCCAGCAGCCCCCCAAAGGGAGGGCAGTTCTTC. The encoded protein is CASSPPKGGQFF.

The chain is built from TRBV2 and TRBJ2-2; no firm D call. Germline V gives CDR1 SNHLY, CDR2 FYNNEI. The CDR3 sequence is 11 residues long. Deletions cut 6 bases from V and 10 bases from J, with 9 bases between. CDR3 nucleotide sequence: TGTGCCAGCAGGGAGAACACGGAGCTGTTTTTT. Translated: CASRENTELFF. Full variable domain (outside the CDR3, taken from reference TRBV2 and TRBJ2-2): EPEVTQTPSHQVTQMGQEVILRCVPISNHLYFYWYRQILGQKVEFLVSFYNNEISEKSEIFDDQFSVERPDGSNFTLKIRSTKLEDSAMYFCASRENTELFFGEGSRLTVL.

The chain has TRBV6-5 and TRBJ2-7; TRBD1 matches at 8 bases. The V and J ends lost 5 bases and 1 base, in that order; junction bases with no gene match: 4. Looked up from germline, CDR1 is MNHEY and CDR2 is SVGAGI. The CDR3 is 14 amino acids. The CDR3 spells CASSRRDRSYEQYF. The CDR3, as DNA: TGTGCCAGCAGTCGCCGGGACAGGTCCTACGAGCAGTACTTC.

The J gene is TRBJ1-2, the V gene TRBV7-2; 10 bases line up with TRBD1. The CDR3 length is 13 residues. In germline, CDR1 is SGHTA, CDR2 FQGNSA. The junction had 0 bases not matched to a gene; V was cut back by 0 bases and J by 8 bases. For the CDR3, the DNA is TGTGCCAGCAGCTTAGCGACAGGGGGCGGCTACACCTTC. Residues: CASSLATGGGYTF.

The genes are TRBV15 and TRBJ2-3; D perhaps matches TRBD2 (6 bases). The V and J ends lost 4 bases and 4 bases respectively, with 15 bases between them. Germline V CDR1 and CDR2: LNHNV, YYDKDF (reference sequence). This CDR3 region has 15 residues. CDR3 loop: CATSKRLVRADTQYF. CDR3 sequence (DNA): TGTGCCACCAGCAAACGACTAGTCCGGGCAGATACGCAGTATTTT.

CDR3 sequence reads: CASSDSGAGTYNEQFF. The CDR3, as DNA: TGTGCCAGCAGTGACTCTGGGGCGGGGACCTACAATGAGCAGTTCTTC. The chain couples TRBV6-4 to TRBJ2-1; D perhaps matches TRBD2 (6 bases). Looked up from germline, CDR1 is MRHNA and CDR2 is SNTAGT. V gave up 0 bases and J gave up 2 bases, with 11 bases separating them. This CDR3 is built from 16 residues.

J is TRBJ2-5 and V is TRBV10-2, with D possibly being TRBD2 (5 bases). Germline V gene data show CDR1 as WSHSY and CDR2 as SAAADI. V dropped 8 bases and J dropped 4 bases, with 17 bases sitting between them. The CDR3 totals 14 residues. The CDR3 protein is CASRLALGSETQYF. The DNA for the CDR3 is TGCGCCAGCCGCCTAGCTCTCGGTTCAGAGACCCAGTACTTC.

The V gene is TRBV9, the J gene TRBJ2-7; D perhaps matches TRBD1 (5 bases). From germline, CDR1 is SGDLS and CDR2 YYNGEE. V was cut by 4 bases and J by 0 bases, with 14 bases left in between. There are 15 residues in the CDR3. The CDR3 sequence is CASSFDLQVSYEQYF. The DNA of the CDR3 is TGTGCCAGCAGCTTTGATTTACAGGTCTCCTACGAGCAGTACTTC.

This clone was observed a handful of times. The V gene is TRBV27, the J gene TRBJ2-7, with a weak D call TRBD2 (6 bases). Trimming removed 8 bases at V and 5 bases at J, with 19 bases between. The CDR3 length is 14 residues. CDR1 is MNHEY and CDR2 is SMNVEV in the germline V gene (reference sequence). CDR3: CASSGGVGLDEQYF. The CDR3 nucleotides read TGTGCCAGCTCCGGGGGTGTAGGTCTCGACGAGCAGTACTTC.